Below are 14 T cell receptor beta chains sequenced from a single sample in a study of blood T cell repertoires in COVID-19. Assay: immunoSEQ multiplex PCR; the TCRdb copy retains only in-frame clones and omits some. This table holds hundreds of thousands of clones, around 90% found once. The sequenced material came from PBMCs or T cells enriched from blood (not recorded which). Receptors originate from a man in his 60s who had recovered from COVID-19.

This clone was picked up one time. The V gene is TRBV27, the J gene TRBJ2-2; 11 bases agree with TRBD2. After removal of 6 bases from V and 5 bases from J, the junction contained 17 bases not matched to a gene. The CDR3 runs 19 residues. Germline V gene sequence: CDR1 MNHEY, CDR2 SMNVEV (reference sequence). The CDR3 here is CASSKRGIAGGPGTGELFF. The CDR3 DNA reads as TGTGCCAGCAGCAAGAGGGGTATAGCGGGAGGGCCCGGGACCGGGGAGCTGTTTTTT.

This clone was seen once. The rearrangement links TRBV24-1 to TRBJ2-3; TRBD1 matches 8 bases. The CDR3 covers 17 residues. The germline V gene has CDR1 KGHDR and CDR2 SFDVKD. V lost 4 bases, J lost 0 bases, and 8 bases stayed unmatched. CDR3 bases: TGTGCCACCAGTGAGGGCCCGCGGACAGGGAGCACAGATACGCAGTATTTT. It codes for CATSEGPRTGSTDTQYF.

The genes are TRBV7-9 and TRBJ2-3, with a possible D match to TRBD2 (5 bases). V was cut by 4 bases and J by 5 bases, with 13 bases left in between. This CDR3 has 14 residues. Germline CDR1 is SEHNR and CDR2 is FQNEAQ (reference sequence). CDR3 sequence reads: CASSYWGAEDTQYF. The CDR3 DNA is TGTGCCAGCAGCTATTGGGGAGCAGAAGATACGCAGTATTTT.

The rearrangement uses TRBV19 and TRBJ1-5; 7 bases fit TRBD1. Unmatched junction bases numbered 6, after V lost 4 bases and J lost 6 bases. Germline lookup yields CDR1 LNHDA and CDR2 SQIVND (reference sequence). The CDR3 has 14 residues. CDR3 sequence: CASSSDRDFQPQHF. The CDR3 nucleotides are TGTGCCAGTAGTAGCGACAGGGATTTTCAGCCCCAGCATTTT.

The chain employs TRBV9 and TRBJ2-1; 12 bases line up with TRBD2. The CDR3 covers 16 residues. V lost 4 bases, J lost 8 bases, and 10 bases stayed unmatched. CDR1 SGDLS and CDR2 YYNGEE come from the germline V gene. CDR3 coding DNA: TGTGCCAGCAGCTTGGGACTAGCGGGCCTCCTCGATGAGCAGTTCTTC. Translating gives CASSLGLAGLLDEQFF.

The chain uses TRBV6-2 or TRBV6-3 and TRBJ1-2, with 10 bases fitting TRBD1. The CDR3 sequence is 18 residues long. V shed 0 bases and J 0 bases; nucleotides not matched to a gene: 7. CDR1 and CDR2 (germline): MNHEY, SVGEGT. DNA for the CDR3: TGTGCCAGCAGTTACTCGAGGGACAGGGGACCATCTAACTATGGCTACACCTTC. This gives the protein CASSYSRDRGPSNYGYTF.

V and J are TRBV6-5 and TRBJ1-2, with unresolved D. V lost 6 bases to trimming and J lost 2 bases, with 10 bases between them. Germline loops: CDR1 MNHEY, CDR2 SVGAGI. This CDR3 has 13 residues. CDR3: CASRPAQNYGYTF. CDR3 bases: TGTGCCAGCAGGCCGGCACAGAACTATGGCTACACCTTC.

This chain uses TRBV18 with TRBJ1-2; a possible D gene is TRBD1 (6 bases). The CDR3 runs 16 residues. Germline CDR1 KGHSH, CDR2 LQKENI. V gave up 2 bases and J gave up 6 bases, with 19 bases separating them. The CDR3 coding sequence is TGTGCCAGCTCACCATCCTCTACAGGGTCCAAGGATGGCTACACCTTC. It specifies CASSPSSTGSKDGYTF.

This chain connects TRBV19 to TRBJ2-7, with D maybe TRBD2 (5 bases). Germline V lookup: CDR1 LNHDA, CDR2 SQIVND (reference sequence). This CDR3 comprises 15 residues. V lost 6 bases and J 1 base, leaving 16 bases between the germline ends. Written as DNA, the CDR3 is TGTGCCAGTAGGAATACGCCGGGCGGGTCCTACGAGCAGTACTTC. Encoded protein: CASRNTPGGSYEQYF.

The chain joins TRBV28 to TRBJ2-7; TRBD1 aligns across 7 bases. Germline V gene lookup returns CDR1 MDHEN and CDR2 SYDVKM. The CDR3 length is 13 residues. Unmatched junction bases numbered 2, after V lost 6 bases and J lost 0 bases. The DNA of the CDR3 is TGTGCCAGCAGCCGGGACAGCTCCTACGAGCAGTACTTC. Its translation: CASSRDSSYEQYF.

This clone showed up just once. The V gene is TRBV28, the J gene TRBJ2-1; no definite D call. The V end lost 5 bases, the J end lost 3 bases, and 11 bases lay between the germline ends. In germline, CDR1 is MDHEN, CDR2 SYDVKM. This CDR3 is 14 amino acids long. CDR3 protein: CASSPTALYNEQFF. The CDR3 DNA sequence: TGTGCCAGCAGTCCCACCGCACTCTACAATGAGCAGTTCTTC.

This clone was found once. The rearrangement links TRBV24-1 to TRBJ1-1; TRBD1 aligns across 9 bases. Germline V gives CDR1 KGHDR, CDR2 SFDVKD. The CDR3 runs to 12 residues. Unmatched junction bases numbered 2, after V lost 9 bases and J lost 4 bases. The CDR3 nucleotides are TGTGCCACCTCGACAGGGGGCACTGAAGCTTTCTTT. Its protein is CATSTGGTEAFF.

J is TRBJ1-5 and V is TRBV15; TRBD1 is a possible D gene (5 bases). The CDR3 is made up of 15 amino acids. Trimming removed 1 base from V and 0 bases from J, with 7 bases in between. Germline lookup yields CDR1 LNHNV and CDR2 YYDKDF (reference sequence). The CDR3 loop is CATSRGQISNQPQHF. The CDR3 coding sequence is TGTGCCACCAGCAGAGGACAGATTAGCAATCAGCCCCAGCATTTT.

The chain employs TRBV19 and TRBJ1-2, with a tentative D call TRBD1 (6 bases). The CDR3 has 15 residues. Deletions cut 3 bases from V and 5 bases from J, with 16 bases between. Looked up from germline, CDR1 is LNHDA and CDR2 is SQIVND (reference sequence). CDR3 bases: TGTGCCAGTAGTATTGGTCAGGGGCAGGCGTATGGCTACACCTTC. Protein product: CASSIGQGQAYGYTF.